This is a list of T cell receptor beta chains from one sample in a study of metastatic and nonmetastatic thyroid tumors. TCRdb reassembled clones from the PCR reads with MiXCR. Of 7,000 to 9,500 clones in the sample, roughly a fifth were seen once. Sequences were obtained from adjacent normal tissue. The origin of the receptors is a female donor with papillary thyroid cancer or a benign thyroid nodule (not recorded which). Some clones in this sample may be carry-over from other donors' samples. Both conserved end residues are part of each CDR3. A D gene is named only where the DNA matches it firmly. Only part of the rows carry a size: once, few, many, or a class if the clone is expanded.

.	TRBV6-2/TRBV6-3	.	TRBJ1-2	TGTGCCAGCAGTTACGGAGCCTCTGGGCAGGGGATTTGGGGCTACACCTTC	CASSYGASGQGIWGYTF
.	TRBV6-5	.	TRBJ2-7	TGTGCCAGCAGTTACTCGAGAAGGGGAAACTACGAGCAGTACTTC	CASSYSRRGNYEQYF
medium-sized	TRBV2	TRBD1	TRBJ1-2	TGTGCCAGCAGTGGTACAGGGGGCGCGTATGGCTACACCTTC	CASSGTGGAYGYTF
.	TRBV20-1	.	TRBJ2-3	TGCAGTGCTAAGGGGGGTAAGCCAGATACGCAGTATTTT	CSAKGGKPDTQYF
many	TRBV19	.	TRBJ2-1	TGTGCCAGTAGTATCTCCCGGGACAATGAGCAGTTCTTC	CASSISRDNEQFF
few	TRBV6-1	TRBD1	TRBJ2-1	TGTGCCAGCAGTGAATATGTAGGGGGCCCCTACAATGAGCAGTTCTTC	CASSEYVGGPYNEQFF
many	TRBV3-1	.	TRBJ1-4	TGTGCCAGCAGCCCGACACAGGGTCTTCAAAAACTGTTTTTT	CASSPTQGLQKLFF
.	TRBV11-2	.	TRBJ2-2	TGTGCCAGCAGCTTTCGGGGGTCGAACACCGGGGAGCTGTTTTTC	CASSFRGSNTGELFF
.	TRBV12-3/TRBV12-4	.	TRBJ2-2	TGTGCCAGCAGTTTACAGGGGAACACCGGGGAGCCGTTTTTT	CASSLQGNTGEPFF
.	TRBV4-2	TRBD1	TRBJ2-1	TGTGCCAGCAGCCAAGCCTCGGGACAGGTGCGAATTGAGCATTTCTTC	CASSQASGQVRIEHFF
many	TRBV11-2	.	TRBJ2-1	TGTGCCAGCAGCTTAGGTTTAGCGACCAATGAGCAGTTCTTC	CASSLGLATNEQFF
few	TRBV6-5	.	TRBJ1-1	TGTGCCAGCAGTTACGGTATGCAGGGCGGGTTCACTGAAGCTTTCTTT	CASSYGMQGGFTEAFF
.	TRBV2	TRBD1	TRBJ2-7	TGTGCCAGCAGACCGACAGGGTCAGTGTCCTACGAGCAGTACTTC	CASRPTGSVSYEQYF
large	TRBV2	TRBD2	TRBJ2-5	TGTGCCAGCAGTGGTAGCGGGAGTGGAGAGACCCAGTACTTC	CASSGSGSGETQYF
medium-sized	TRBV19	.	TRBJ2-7	TGTGCCAGTAGTATAGGAGGACCCCGGGTGGAGCAGTACTTC	CASSIGGPRVEQYF
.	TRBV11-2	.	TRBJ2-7	TGTGCTAGCAGCCTCGCCGGGGTTGAGAACTACGAGCAGTACTTC	CASSLAGVENYEQYF
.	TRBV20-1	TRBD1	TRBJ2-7	TGCAGTGCAACACCAGGGGGCGAAGCTGACGAGCAGTACTTC	CSATPGGEADEQYF
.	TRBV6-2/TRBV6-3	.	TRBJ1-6	TGTGCCAGCAGTTACTCGACGGCAGGGCCCAGTTGGAATTCACCCCTCCACTTT	CASSYSTAGPSWNSPLHF
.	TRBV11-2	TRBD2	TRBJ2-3	TGTGCCAGCAGCCTCGGGGGGGCGAGGGCCCAGGATACGCAGTATTTT	CASSLGGARAQDTQYF
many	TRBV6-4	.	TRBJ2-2	TGTGCCAGCAGTGCACAGGGTCGGGGAACCGGGGAGCTGTTTTTT	CASSAQGRGTGELFF
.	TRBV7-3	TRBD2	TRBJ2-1	TGTGCCAGCAGCCCCGTGGCTAGCGGGAGAGGCTACAATGAGCAGTTCTTC	CASSPVASGRGYNEQFF
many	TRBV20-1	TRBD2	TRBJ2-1	TGCAGTGCTGACCATGGGTCCGGGGGGGGTACCGGGCAGTTCTTC	CSADHGSGGGTGQFF
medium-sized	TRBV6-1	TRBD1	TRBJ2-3	TGTGCCAGCAGAACGGGACAGGTTAGCACAGATACGCAGTATTTT	CASRTGQVSTDTQYF
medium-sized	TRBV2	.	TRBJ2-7	TGTGCCAGCAGTAACAACTACGAGCAGTACTTC	CASSNNYEQYF
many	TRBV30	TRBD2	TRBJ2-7	TGTGCCTGGAGTGGGTATAGCGGGGAGAGCTCCTACGAGCAGTACTTC	CAWSGYSGESSYEQYF
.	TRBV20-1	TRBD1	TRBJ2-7	TGCAGTGCAACACCAGGGGGCGAGGCTGACGAGCAGTACTTC	CSATPGGEADEQYF
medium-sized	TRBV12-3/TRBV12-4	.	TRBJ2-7	TGTGCCAGCAGTTTGGGCGCCGCGATGGAGCAGTACTTC	CASSLGAAMEQYF
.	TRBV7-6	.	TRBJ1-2	TGTGCCAGCAGCCCCGAAGGTGGGTCCCAAAAAAGTAACTATGGCTACACTTTC	CASSPEGGSQKSNYGYTF
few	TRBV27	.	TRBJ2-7	TGTGCCAGCAGTTTTTCTCATACAGGGATAGTATCCTACGAGCAGTACTTC	CASSFSHTGIVSYEQYF
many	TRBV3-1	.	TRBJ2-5	TGTGCCAGCAGCTACTACAGGGATCCCCAAGAGACCCAGTACTTC	CASSYYRDPQETQYF
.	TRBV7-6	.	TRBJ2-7	TGTGCCAGCAGCGGAGATCGACCCCACGATCACTACTTC	CASSGDRPHDHYF
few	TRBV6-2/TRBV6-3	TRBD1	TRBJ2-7	TGTGCCAGCAGTTACGCGGTCCGGACAGGGGGCTACGAGCAGTACTTC	CASSYAVRTGGYEQYF
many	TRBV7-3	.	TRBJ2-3	TGTGCCAGCAGCTCATCGACCGGCGCTAGTACGCAGTATTTT	CASSSSTGASTQYF
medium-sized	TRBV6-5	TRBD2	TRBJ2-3	TGTGCCAGCAGTTACCGGACTAGCGGGAGAGGGGGGGATACGCAGTATTTT	CASSYRTSGRGGDTQYF
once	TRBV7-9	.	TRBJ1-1	TGTGCCAGCAGCTTAGAGATGAACACTGAAGCTTTCTTT	CASSLEMNTEAFF